This T cell receptor beta chain is drawn from a study of T-cell memory formation after mild COVID-19. Across the whole study: Across donors, TCR clusters were largely donor specific.

As to this clonotype: The antigen remains undetermined.

TCRdb re-called the 5' RACE reads with MiXCR, one entry per CDR3 protein. The sample yields under 350,000 distinct CDR3 sequences, under 20% seen once. Overall study findings and caveats: Pre-infection memory already had some responding clones, implying cross-reactive memory joined.

This CDR3 contains 15 residues. V dropped 0 bases and J dropped 5 bases, with 13 bases sitting between them. Germline CDR1 is SGHRS and CDR2 is YFSETQ. Material: PBMCs or a T cell subset sorted from them (not recorded which). This TCR was recovered from a man between 18 and 35 years old who had mild COVID-19 (a few samples of this study predate the infection). Cell type and time point are not known. The chain links TRBV5-1 to TRBJ2-3, with D perhaps assigned TRBD1 or TRBD2 (6 bases each). The CDR3 protein is CASSLAGAVGDTQYF. The CDR3 coding sequence is TGCGCCAGCAGCTTGGCGGGGGCCGTCGGAGATACGCAGTATTTT.